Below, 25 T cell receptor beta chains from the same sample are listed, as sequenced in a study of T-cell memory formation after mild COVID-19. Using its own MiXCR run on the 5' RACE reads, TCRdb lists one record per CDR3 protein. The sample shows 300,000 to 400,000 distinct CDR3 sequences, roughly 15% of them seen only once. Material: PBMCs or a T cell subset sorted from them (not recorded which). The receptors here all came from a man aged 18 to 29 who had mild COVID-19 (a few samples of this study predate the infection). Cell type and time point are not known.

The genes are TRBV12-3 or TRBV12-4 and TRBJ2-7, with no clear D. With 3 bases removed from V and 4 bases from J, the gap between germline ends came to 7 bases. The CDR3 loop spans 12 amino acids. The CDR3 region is CASSFVTYEQYF. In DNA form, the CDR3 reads TGTGCCAGCAGTTTTGTCACATACGAGCAGTACTTC.

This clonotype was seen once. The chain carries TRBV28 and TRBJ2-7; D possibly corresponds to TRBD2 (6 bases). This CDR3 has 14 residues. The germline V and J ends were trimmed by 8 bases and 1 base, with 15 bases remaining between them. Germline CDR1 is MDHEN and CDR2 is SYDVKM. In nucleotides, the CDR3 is TGTGCCAGCGGCGGGGTCCATCCGTCCTACGAGCAGTACGTC. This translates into CASGGVHPSYEQYV.

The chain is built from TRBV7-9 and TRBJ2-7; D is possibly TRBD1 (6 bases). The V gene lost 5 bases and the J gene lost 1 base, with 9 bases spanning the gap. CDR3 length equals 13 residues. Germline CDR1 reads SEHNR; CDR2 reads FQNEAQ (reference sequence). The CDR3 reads CASSETGSYEQYV. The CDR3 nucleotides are TGTGCCAGCAGCGAAACAGGGTCCTACGAGCAGTACGTC.

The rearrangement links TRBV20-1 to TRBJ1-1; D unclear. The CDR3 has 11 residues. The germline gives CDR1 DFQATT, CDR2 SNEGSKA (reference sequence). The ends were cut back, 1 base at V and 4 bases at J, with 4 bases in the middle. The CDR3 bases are TGCAGTGCTAGAGCTGGCACTGAAGCTTTCTTT. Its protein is CSARAGTEAFF.

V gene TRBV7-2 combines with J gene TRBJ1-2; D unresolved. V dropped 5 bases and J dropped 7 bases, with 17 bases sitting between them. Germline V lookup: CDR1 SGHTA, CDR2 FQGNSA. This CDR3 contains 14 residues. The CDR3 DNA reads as TGTGCCAGCAGCGCCCAGGAGGGTGTCCGTGGCTACACCTTC. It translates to CASSAQEGVRGYTF. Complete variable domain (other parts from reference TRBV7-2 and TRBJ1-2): GAGVSQSPSNKVTEKGKDVELRCDPISGHTALYWYRQSLGQGLEFLIYFQGNSAPDKSGLPSDRFSAERTGGSVSTLTIQRTQQEDSAVYLCASSAQEGVRGYTFGSGTRLTVV.

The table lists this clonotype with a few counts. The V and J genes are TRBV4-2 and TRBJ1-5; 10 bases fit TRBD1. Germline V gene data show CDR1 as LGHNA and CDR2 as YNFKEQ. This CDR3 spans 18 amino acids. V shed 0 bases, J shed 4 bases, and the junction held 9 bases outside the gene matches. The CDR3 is CASSQEVGTGARNQPQHF. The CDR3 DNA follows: TGTGCCAGCAGCCAAGAGGTGGGGACAGGGGCGAGGAATCAGCCCCAGCATTTT.

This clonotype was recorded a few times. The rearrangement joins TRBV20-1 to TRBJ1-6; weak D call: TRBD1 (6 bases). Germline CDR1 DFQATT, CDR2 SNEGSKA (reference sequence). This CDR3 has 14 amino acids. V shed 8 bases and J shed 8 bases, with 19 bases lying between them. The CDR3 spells CSPASRGTYSPLHF. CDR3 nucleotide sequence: TGCAGTCCAGCCTCGAGGGGGACTTATTCACCCCTCCACTTT.

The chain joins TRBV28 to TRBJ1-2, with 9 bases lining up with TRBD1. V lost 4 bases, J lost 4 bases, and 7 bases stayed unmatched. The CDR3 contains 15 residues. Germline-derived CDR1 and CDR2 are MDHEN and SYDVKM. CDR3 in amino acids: CASSSLRTGAYGYTF. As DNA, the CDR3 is TGTGCCAGCAGTTCCCTCAGGACAGGGGCCTATGGCTACACCTTC.

The CDR3 protein is CASSYLGGRETQYF. The CDR3, as DNA: TGTGCCAGCAGTTACCTGGGCGGAAGGGAGACCCAGTACTTC. V is TRBV6-5 and J is TRBJ2-5; D is uncertain. CDR1 is MNHEY and CDR2 is SVGAGI in the germline V gene. Between the trimmed V and J ends, which lost 2 bases and 5 bases, there was a span of 12 bases. The CDR3 spans 14 residues.

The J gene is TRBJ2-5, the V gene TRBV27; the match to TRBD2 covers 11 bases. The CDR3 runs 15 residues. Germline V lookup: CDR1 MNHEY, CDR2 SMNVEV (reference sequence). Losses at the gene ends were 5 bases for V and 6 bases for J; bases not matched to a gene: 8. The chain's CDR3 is CASSTIAGGRKTQYF. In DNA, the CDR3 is TGTGCCAGCAGTACAATAGCGGGGGGGCGAAAGACCCAGTACTTC.

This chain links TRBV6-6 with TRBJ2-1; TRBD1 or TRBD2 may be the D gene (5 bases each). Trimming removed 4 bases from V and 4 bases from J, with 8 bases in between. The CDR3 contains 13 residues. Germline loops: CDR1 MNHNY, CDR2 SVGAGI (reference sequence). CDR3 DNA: TGTGCCAGCAGTTTGAGGGGTTACAATGAGCAGTTCTTC. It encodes CASSLRGYNEQFF.

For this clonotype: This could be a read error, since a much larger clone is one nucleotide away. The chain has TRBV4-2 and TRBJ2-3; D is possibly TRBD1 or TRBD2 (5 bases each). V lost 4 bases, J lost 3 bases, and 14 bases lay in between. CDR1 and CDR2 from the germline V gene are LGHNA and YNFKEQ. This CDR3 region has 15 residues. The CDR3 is CASSRGSGRTDTQYF. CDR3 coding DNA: TGTGCCAGCAGCCGGGGGTCAGGGCGTACAGATACGCAGTATTTT.

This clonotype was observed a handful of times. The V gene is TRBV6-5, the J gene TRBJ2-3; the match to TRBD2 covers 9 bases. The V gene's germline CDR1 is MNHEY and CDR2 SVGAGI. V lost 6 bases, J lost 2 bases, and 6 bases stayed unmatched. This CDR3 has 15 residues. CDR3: CASSRSGGITDTQYF. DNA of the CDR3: TGTGCCAGCAGCCGCAGCGGGGGGATCACAGATACGCAGTATTTT.

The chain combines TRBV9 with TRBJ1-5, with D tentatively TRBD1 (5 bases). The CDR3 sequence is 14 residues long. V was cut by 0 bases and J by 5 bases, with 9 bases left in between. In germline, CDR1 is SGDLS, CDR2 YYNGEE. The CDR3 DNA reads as TGTGCCAGCAGCGTAGGGGGGAGCCATCAGCCCCAGCATTTT. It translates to CASSVGGSHQPQHF.

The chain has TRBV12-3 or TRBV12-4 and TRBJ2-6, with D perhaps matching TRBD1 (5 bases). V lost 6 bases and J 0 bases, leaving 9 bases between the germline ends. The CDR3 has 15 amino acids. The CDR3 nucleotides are TGTGCCAGCAGGAATCAGGGCTCTGGGGCCAACGTCCTGACTTTC. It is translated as CASRNQGSGANVLTF.

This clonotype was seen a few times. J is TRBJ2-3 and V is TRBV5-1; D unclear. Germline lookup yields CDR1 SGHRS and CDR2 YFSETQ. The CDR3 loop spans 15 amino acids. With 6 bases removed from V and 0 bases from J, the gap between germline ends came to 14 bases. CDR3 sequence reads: CASTGQRLSTDTQYF. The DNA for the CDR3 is TGCGCCAGCACCGGCCAAAGACTCAGCACAGATACGCAGTATTTT.

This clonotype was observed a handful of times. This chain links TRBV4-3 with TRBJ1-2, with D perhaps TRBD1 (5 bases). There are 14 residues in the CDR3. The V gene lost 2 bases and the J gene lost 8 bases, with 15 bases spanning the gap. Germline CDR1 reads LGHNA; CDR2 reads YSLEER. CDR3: CASSQPGTSQGYTF. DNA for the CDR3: TGCGCCAGCAGCCAACCCGGGACTTCGCAAGGCTACACCTTC.

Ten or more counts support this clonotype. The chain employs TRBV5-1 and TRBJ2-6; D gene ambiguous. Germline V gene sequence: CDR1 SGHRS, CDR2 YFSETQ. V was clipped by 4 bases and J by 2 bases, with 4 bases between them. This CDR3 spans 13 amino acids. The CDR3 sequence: CASSEPGANVLTF. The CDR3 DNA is TGCGCCAGCAGCGAGCCTGGGGCCAACGTCCTGACTTTC.

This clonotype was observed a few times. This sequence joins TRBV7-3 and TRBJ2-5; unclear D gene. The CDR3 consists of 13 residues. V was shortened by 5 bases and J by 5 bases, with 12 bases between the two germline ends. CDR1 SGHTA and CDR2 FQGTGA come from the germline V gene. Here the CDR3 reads CASSPGSAETQYF. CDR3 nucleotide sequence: TGTGCCAGCAGCCCCGGATCAGCGGAGACCCAGTACTTC.

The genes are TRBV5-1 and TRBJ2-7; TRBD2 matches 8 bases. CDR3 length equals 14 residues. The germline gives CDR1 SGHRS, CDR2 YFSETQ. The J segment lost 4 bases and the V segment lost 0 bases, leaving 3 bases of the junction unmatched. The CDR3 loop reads CASSLGGGRYEQYV. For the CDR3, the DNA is TGCGCCAGCAGCTTGGGCGGGGGGCGGTACGAGCAGTACGTC.

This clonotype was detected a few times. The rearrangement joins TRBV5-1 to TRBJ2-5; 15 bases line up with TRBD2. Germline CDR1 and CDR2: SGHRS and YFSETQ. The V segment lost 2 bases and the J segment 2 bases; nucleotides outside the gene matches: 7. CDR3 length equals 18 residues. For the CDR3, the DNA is TGCGCCAGCAGCTTTACGGGACTAGCGGGGGGAGTTCAAGAGACCCAGTACTTC. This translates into CASSFTGLAGGVQETQYF.

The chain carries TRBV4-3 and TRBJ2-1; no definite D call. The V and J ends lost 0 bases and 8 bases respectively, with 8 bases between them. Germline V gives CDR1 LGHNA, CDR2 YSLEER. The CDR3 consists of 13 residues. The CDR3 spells CASSQDRSYEQFF. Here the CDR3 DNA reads TGCGCCAGCAGCCAAGATCGATCCTATGAGCAGTTCTTC.

Here the CDR3 reads CASSFGQDQPQHF. The CDR3 DNA reads as TGTGCCAGCAGCTTTGGACAGGATCAGCCCCAGCATTTT. The chain recombines TRBV7-9 with TRBJ1-5, with 7 bases that match TRBD1. The CDR3 runs to 13 residues. V trimming: 3 bases; J trimming: 5 bases; junction bases outside the gene matches: 1. Germline V lookup: CDR1 SEHNR, CDR2 FQNEAQ (reference sequence).

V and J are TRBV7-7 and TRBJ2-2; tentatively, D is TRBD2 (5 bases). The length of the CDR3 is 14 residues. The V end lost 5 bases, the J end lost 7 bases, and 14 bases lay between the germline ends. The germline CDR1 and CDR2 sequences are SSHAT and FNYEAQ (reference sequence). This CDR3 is CASSPSGFGGELFF. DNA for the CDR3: TGTGCCAGCAGCCCCAGCGGATTCGGCGGGGAGCTGTTTTTT.

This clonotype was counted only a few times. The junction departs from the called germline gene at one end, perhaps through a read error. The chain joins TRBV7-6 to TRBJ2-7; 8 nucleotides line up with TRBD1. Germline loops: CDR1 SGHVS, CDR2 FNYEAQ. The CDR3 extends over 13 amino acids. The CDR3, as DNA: TGTGCCAGCAGCTTAGGCGGGACAGGCGTTTCTCACTTC. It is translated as CASSLGGTGVSHF.